One sample yielded the 16 T cell receptor beta chains listed below, sequenced in a study of persistence of HIV-infected CD4 T cells. The immunoSEQ assay was version 4, run in survey mode. Sequencing used immunoSEQ multiplex PCR; TCRdb keeps in-frame clones, though not all of them. Altogether about 25,000 clones are present, about 74% being singletons, with the ten largest covering around 1.9%. The antigens for these receptors are not known. An overlapping HIV-1 Gag peptide pool stimulated these cells at roughly 1 ug/peptide/mL. CD4+ T cells upregulating both CD40 ligand and CD69 were sorted as responding cells. Sequenced material: CD4+ T cells sorted from PBMCs after 18-hour stimulation, taken from a patient who received antiretroviral therapy. Source of these receptors: an adult man with HIV who was CMV-seropositive.

The V and J genes are TRBV6-2 or TRBV6-3 and TRBJ1-1; 9 bases agree with TRBD1. Per the germline V gene, CDR1 is MNHEY and CDR2 is SVGEGT. The CDR3 is made up of 15 amino acids. The J segment lost 11 bases and the V segment lost 6 bases, leaving 16 bases of the junction unmatched. The DNA for the CDR3 is TGTGCCAGCAGCGGGACAGGGAGGTTGATTTCGGTCGCTTTCTTT. Residues: CASSGTGRLISVAFF.

The CDR3 DNA sequence: TGTGCCAGCAGTCGCGGACAGGGCTTCCAATACGAGCAGTACTTC. Encoded protein: CASSRGQGFQYEQYF. The rearrangement joins TRBV6-6 to TRBJ2-7; 8 nucleotides match TRBD1. V lost 5 bases and J lost 4; bases outside the gene matches: 10. The CDR3 covers 15 residues. Germline lookup yields CDR1 MNHNY and CDR2 SVGAGI (reference sequence).

This clone has a single count. The chain uses TRBV7-9 and TRBJ2-1; TRBD2 might be the D (6 bases). The CDR3 is 14 residues long. CDR1 and CDR2 (germline): SEHNR, FQNEAQ (reference sequence). Trimming pared 3 bases from V and 0 bases from J, leaving 6 bases between. The DNA of the CDR3 is TGTGCCAGCAGCTTCGGGAGCTCCTACAATGAGCAGTTCTTC. Its protein product is CASSFGSSYNEQFF.

The V gene is TRBV13, the J gene TRBJ2-7; 11 positions agree with TRBD1. The V segment lost 5 bases and the J segment 3 bases; nucleotides outside the gene matches: 12. Germline V CDR1 and CDR2: PRHDT, FYEKMQ (reference sequence). This CDR3 is 17 amino acids long. The CDR3 nucleotides read TGTGCCAGCAGCGAAGAGGCAACCGGGACAGGGGGCTACGAGCAGTACTTC. Protein sequence: CASSEEATGTGGYEQYF. Looking up the rest from reference TRBV13 and TRBJ2-7 gives the full variable domain: AAGVIQSPRHLIKEKRETATLKCYPIPRHDTVYWYQQGPGQDPQFLISFYEKMQSDKGSIPDRFSAQQFSDYHSELNMSSLELGDSALYFCASSEEATGTGGYEQYFGPGTRLTVT.

The chain is built from TRBV10-3 and TRBJ2-7; D possibly corresponds to TRBD1 (5 bases). The CDR3 runs 15 residues. The germline V and J ends were trimmed by 0 bases and 3 bases, with 12 bases remaining between them. Germline V lookup: CDR1 ENHRY, CDR2 SYGVKD. CDR3 protein: CAISESTRQYYEQYF. CDR3 nucleotide sequence: TGTGCCATCAGTGAGTCGACGAGACAGTACTACGAGCAGTACTTC.

V is TRBV5-4 and J is TRBJ1-2, with a weak D call TRBD1 (6 bases). CDR1 and CDR2 from the germline V gene are SGHNT and YYREEE (reference sequence). Trimming cost V 0 bases and J 8 bases, with 11 bases left between them. This CDR3 region has 13 residues. CDR3 in amino acids: CASSLGQGRGYTF. The CDR3 nucleotides are TGTGCCAGCAGCTTGGGGCAGGGGCGAGGCTACACCTTC.

This chain links TRBV5-1 with TRBJ1-4; TRBD1 matches 9 bases. Germline CDR1 reads SGHRS; CDR2 reads YFSETQ. The trim removed 4 bases at V and 8 bases at J, leaving 9 bases unmatched. The CDR3 totals 15 residues. The CDR3, as DNA: TGCGCCAGCAGCCTTACCGGGACAGGGCCCGAAAAACTGTTTTTT. Its protein is CASSLTGTGPEKLFF.

The gene calls are TRBV19 and TRBJ1-4; a weak D match, TRBD1 (5 bases). Germline loops: CDR1 LNHDA, CDR2 SQIVND (reference sequence). V was shortened by 5 bases and J by 0 bases, with 16 bases between the two germline ends. The CDR3 extends over 17 amino acids. CDR3 in amino acids: CASSLTADTSTNEKLFF. As DNA, the CDR3 is TGTGCCAGTAGTCTCACGGCGGACACCTCAACTAATGAAAAACTGTTTTTT.

The rearrangement joins TRBV2 to TRBJ1-2; possible D gene TRBD1, 6 bases. There are 13 residues in the CDR3. Looked up from germline, CDR1 is SNHLY and CDR2 is FYNNEI. V shed 7 bases and J shed 4 bases, with 13 bases lying between them. This CDR3 is CASIPQQGYGYTF. CDR3 nucleotide sequence: TGTGCCAGCATCCCTCAACAGGGCTATGGCTACACCTTC.

The rearrangement links TRBV18 to TRBJ2-7, with 14 bases identical to TRBD2. Germline trimming cut 2 bases from V and 12 bases from J; bases unmatched to any gene: 6. CDR3 length: 14 residues. Per germline, CDR1 KGHSH and CDR2 LQKENI. This chain's CDR3 is CASSPGLAGGESYF. The CDR3 DNA sequence: TGTGCCAGCTCACCAGGACTAGCGGGGGGAGAGTCGTACTTC.

The V call is TRBV7-2, the J call TRBJ2-3; D is uncertain. V lost 5 bases to trimming and J lost 4 bases, with 13 bases between them. The CDR3 has 14 residues. In germline, CDR1 is SGHTA, CDR2 FQGNSA. The CDR3 nucleotides read TGTGCCAGCAGCCTCACCTTAACACCAGATACGCAGTATTTT. Amino acids: CASSLTLTPDTQYF.

The table lists this clone with a few counts. V gene TRBV10-3 combines with J gene TRBJ2-3; no clear D gene. The germline V and J ends were trimmed by 10 bases and 3 bases, with 8 bases remaining between them. Germline V gene lookup returns CDR1 ENHRY and CDR2 SYGVKD. This CDR3 is 11 amino acids long. This CDR3 is CATAGTDTQYF. CDR3 sequence (DNA): TGTGCCACCGCCGGGACAGATACGCAGTATTTT.

This chain links TRBV9 with TRBJ1-4, with D possibly matching TRBD1 (5 bases). Per the germline V gene, CDR1 is SGDLS and CDR2 is YYNGEE. V lost 4 bases to trimming and J lost 6 bases, with 13 bases between them. The CDR3 sequence is 14 residues long. This chain's CDR3 is CASSRSGAYEKLFF. DNA of the CDR3: TGTGCCAGCAGCCGTAGTGGGGCGTATGAAAAACTGTTTTTT.

The chain recombines TRBV23-1 with TRBJ2-2, with 9 positions matching TRBD1. TRBV23-1 is filed as an ORF, its function uncertain. V lost 0 bases and J lost 6; bases outside the gene matches: 8. This CDR3 contains 17 residues. The CDR3 here is CASSQSFRDRVAGELFF. CDR3 nucleotide sequence: TGCGCCAGCAGTCAATCCTTCCGGGACAGGGTCGCCGGGGAGCTGTTTTTT.

The chain employs TRBV7-2 and TRBJ1-2; TRBD1 matches 10 bases. The ends lost 4 bases at V and 4 bases at J; junction bases unmatched: 6. Germline assignment: CDR1 SGHTA and CDR2 FQGNSA. The CDR3 is 15 amino acids. The CDR3 sequence: CASSSRDRGPYGYTF. CDR3 DNA: TGTGCCAGCAGCTCCCGGGACAGGGGTCCCTATGGCTACACCTTC.

The gene calls are TRBV11-1 and TRBJ2-7; D is undetermined. V was trimmed by 7 bases and J by 4 bases, leaving 23 bases between them. There are 16 residues in the CDR3. CDR1 is SGHAT and CDR2 is FQDESV in the germline V gene (reference sequence). This CDR3 reads CASTNPSRVKKYEQYF. In DNA form, the CDR3 reads TGTGCCAGCACCAACCCCTCCCGAGTGAAGAAATACGAGCAGTACTTC. The whole variable domain, remainder taken from reference TRBV11-1 and TRBJ2-7, is EAEVAQSPRYKITEKSQAVAFWCDPISGHATLYWYRQILGQGPELLVQFQDESVVDDSQLPKDRFSAERLKGVDSTLKIQPAELGDSAMYLCASTNPSRVKKYEQYFGPGTRLTVT.